Sequencing of this TCR beta chain was carried out in a study of OX40 agonist ivuxolimab in advanced cancers. Across the whole study: An agonistic anti-OX40 (CD134) antibody, ivuxolimab, was used to treat the patients. One patient with hepatocellular carcinoma and two with cutaneous melanoma, three in all, had partial responses.

The V gene end was trimmed by 6 bases and the J gene end by 0 bases; junction bases not matched to a gene: 1. Looked up from germline, CDR1 is SNHLY and CDR2 is FYNNEI. CDR3 size: 14 residues. TCRdb's table, derived via immunoSEQ multiplex PCR, lists solely in-frame clones and lacks some. The data contain roughly 49,000 clones, 65% to 90% of them singletons. This sequence was found in an adult with an advanced solid tumor such as melanoma, head and neck, liver or kidney cancer. V is TRBV2 and J is TRBJ1-1; 10 nucleotides match TRBD1. Sequencing used CD4+ or CD8+ T cells sorted from blood, obtained in a trial of the OX40 agonist ivuxolimab. CDR3 protein: CASRGQGMNTEAFF. DNA of the CDR3: TGTGCCAGCAGGGGACAGGGGATGAACACTGAAGCTTTCTTT.